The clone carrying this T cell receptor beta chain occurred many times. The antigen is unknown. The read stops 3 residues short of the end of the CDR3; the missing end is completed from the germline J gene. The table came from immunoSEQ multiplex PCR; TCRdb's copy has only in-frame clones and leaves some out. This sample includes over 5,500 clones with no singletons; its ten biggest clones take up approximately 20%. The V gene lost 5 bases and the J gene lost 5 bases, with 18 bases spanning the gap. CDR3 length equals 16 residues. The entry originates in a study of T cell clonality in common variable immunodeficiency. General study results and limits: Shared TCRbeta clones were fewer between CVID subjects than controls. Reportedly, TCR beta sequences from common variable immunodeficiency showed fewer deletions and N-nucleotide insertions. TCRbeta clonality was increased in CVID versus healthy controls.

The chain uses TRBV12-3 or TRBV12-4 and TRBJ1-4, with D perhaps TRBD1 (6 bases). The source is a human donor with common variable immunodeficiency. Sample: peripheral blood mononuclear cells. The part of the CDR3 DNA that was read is TGTGCCAGCAGTACAGGGACGGAGGGTCCCAATGAAAAA. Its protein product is CASSTGTEGPNEK. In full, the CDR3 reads CASSTGTEGPNEKLFF.